The 8 T cell receptor beta chains given below trace back to one sample, sequenced in a study of OX40 agonist ivuxolimab in advanced cancers. The method was immunoSEQ multiplex PCR; TCRdb's version includes in-frame clones alone and lacks a portion of them. The table lists tens of thousands of clones, 70% to 90% of them singletons, with less than 9.5% in the top ten. The sequences come from CD4+ or CD8+ T cells sorted from blood, collected in a trial of the OX40 agonist ivuxolimab. These receptors came from an adult with an advanced solid tumor such as melanoma, head and neck, liver or kidney cancer.

V usage is TRBV5-1 and J usage is TRBJ2-5; weak D call: TRBD2 (5 bases). Germline CDR1 reads SGHRS; CDR2 reads YFSETQ. CDR3 length: 13 amino acids. The V end was cut by 7 bases, the J end by 5 bases, with 15 bases between. CDR3 loop: CASGEIRGETQYF. The CDR3 bases are TGCGCCAGCGGAGAGATAAGAGGGGAGACCCAGTACTTC.

The chain is built from TRBV10-3 and TRBJ2-7; TRBD1 matches at 11 bases. Trimming took 7 bases from V and 3 from J; bases not matched to a gene: 2. This CDR3 has 13 amino acids. Germline CDR1 is ENHRY and CDR2 is SYGVKD. The CDR3 region is CAIKGTGGYEQYF. CDR3 in DNA: TGTGCCATCAAAGGGACAGGGGGCTACGAGCAGTACTTC.

A single count supports this clone. The genes are TRBV18 and TRBJ2-5, with 10 nucleotides matching TRBD2. The CDR3 consists of 15 residues. Germline CDR1 KGHSH, CDR2 LQKENI. After removal of 2 bases from V and 3 bases from J, the junction contained 3 bases not matched to a gene. CDR3 sequence reads: CASSPSLAGEETQYF. The CDR3 nucleotides are TGTGCCAGCTCACCAAGCCTAGCGGGAGAAGAGACCCAGTACTTC.

The CDR3 DNA reads TGCGCCAGCAGAAACGAGATTAGCACAGATACGCAGTATTTT. Its translation: CASRNEISTDTQYF. The V and J genes are TRBV5-1 and TRBJ2-3, with D hard to call. Germline loops: CDR1 SGHRS, CDR2 YFSETQ. The CDR3 runs 14 residues. Trimming took 5 bases from V and 0 from J, leaving 10 bases between them.

This clone was recorded a few times. This chain links TRBV11-2 with TRBJ2-2, with 8 nucleotides matching TRBD1. The trim removed 4 bases at V and 5 bases at J, leaving 6 bases unmatched. In germline, CDR1 is SGHAT, CDR2 FQNNGV. This CDR3 has 15 amino acids. The CDR3 DNA reads TGTGCCAGCAGCTCCGACAGGGGTAGGACCGGGGAGCTGTTTTTT. It specifies CASSSDRGRTGELFF.

The CDR3 DNA sequence: TGTGCCAGCAGCACAACCGGGACTAGCTCACTATCTATTCCCTACGAGCAGTACTTC. Protein sequence: CASSTTGTSSLSIPYEQYF. This chain connects TRBV7-9 to TRBJ2-7; TRBD2 matches at 9 bases. Trimming removed 5 bases from V and 2 bases from J; junction bases left unmatched: 19. CDR3 length: 19 residues. CDR1 and CDR2 from the germline V gene are SEHNR and FQNEAQ (reference sequence).

This clone occurred a few times. The V call is TRBV5-6, the J call TRBJ2-1; 10 bases fit TRBD2. The CDR3 runs 15 residues. V was pared by 4 bases and J by 9 bases, with 10 bases of the junction left unmatched. Germline V CDR1 and CDR2: SGHDT, YYEEEE. This chain's CDR3 is CASSPSGGAVSEQFF. Here the CDR3 DNA reads TGTGCCAGCAGCCCCAGCGGGGGGGCGGTAAGTGAGCAGTTCTTC.

This clone has only one observation. The V and J genes are TRBV27 and TRBJ1-1, with unresolved D. Germline CDR1 is MNHEY and CDR2 is SMNVEV (reference sequence). Between the trimmed V and J ends, which lost 0 bases and 6 bases, there was a span of 23 bases. CDR3 length equals 18 residues. The CDR3 loop is CASSLSFFYSSGAAEAFF. The CDR3 nucleotides are TGTGCCAGCAGTTTATCGTTCTTTTATAGCAGCGGCGCTGCTGAAGCTTTCTTT.